A selection of T cell receptor beta chains follows, all from one sample in a study of cytomegalovirus exposure and HLA in healthy donors. The assay was immunoSEQ multiplex PCR, and TCRdb's table has in-frame clones only and misses some. This table has 150,000 to 170,000 clones, approximately 75% appearing once. Sequenced: PBMCs. All receptors come from a young man in good health and CMV-seronegative. CDR3s include the opening cysteine and the closing phenylalanine or tryptophan. D genes are given only for firm matches. Size is stated for part of the rows, as once, few or many counts, or as a class when the clone is expanded.

D gene	V gene	J gene	clone size	CDR3 protein	CDR3 DNA
TRBD2	TRBV19	TRBJ2-7	.	CASSIAAGGTYEQYF	TGTGCCAGTAGTATAGCAGCGGGGGGGACCTACGAGCAGTACTTC
.	TRBV6-5	TRBJ1-3	few	CASSYTGLGNTIYF	TGTGCCAGCAGTTACACAGGGTTGGGAAACACCATATATTTT
.	TRBV10-3	TRBJ1-3	.	CAISESKPGNTIYF	TGTGCCATCAGTGAGTCGAAGCCCGGAAACACCATATATTTT
.	TRBV30	TRBJ1-2	.	CAWSSRDPDSNYGYTF	TGTGCCTGGAGTAGTCGGGATCCAGACTCTAACTATGGCTACACCTTC
.	TRBV6-5	TRBJ2-3	.	CASGGTFTDTQYF	TGTGCCAGCGGGGGGACTTTCACAGATACGCAGTATTTT
TRBD1	TRBV28	TRBJ1-2	.	CASSPGTGGGYTF	TGTGCCAGCAGTCCCGGGACAGGGGGAGGCTACACCTTC
.	TRBV11-3	TRBJ2-1	.	CASSFLTDEQFF	TGTGCCAGCAGCTTCCTCACGGATGAGCAGTTCTTC
.	TRBV2	TRBJ2-2	.	CASSPGLGGPGELFF	TGTGCCAGCAGCCCGGGGCTGGGGGGGCCCGGGGAGCTGTTTTTT
TRBD1	TRBV5-6	TRBJ2-7	once	CASSPWGTGGSYEQYF	TGTGCCAGCAGCCCTTGGGGGACAGGGGGTTCCTACGAGCAGTACTTC
.	TRBV2	TRBJ2-1	.	CASSEGGLRFF	TGTGCCAGCAGTGAAGGCGGGTTGAGGTTCTTC
TRBD1	TRBV27	TRBJ1-2	.	CASSLTGGRANYGYTF	TGTGCCAGCAGTCTTACAGGGGGCCGCGCCAACTATGGCTACACCTTC
TRBD2	TRBV5-4	TRBJ2-1	.	CASSLMGGGAHEQFF	TGTGCCAGCAGCTTGATGGGCGGGGGGGCCCATGAGCAGTTCTTC
TRBD2	TRBV7-9	TRBJ2-1	.	CSSSPVGGRDNEQFF	TGTTCCAGCAGCCCGGTGGGCGGGAGAGATAATGAGCAGTTCTTC
.	TRBV5-5	TRBJ2-2	.	CASSLVWGGAPNTGELFF	TGTGCCAGCAGCTTGGTGTGGGGGGGCGCCCCGAACACCGGGGAGCTGTTTTTT
TRBD1	TRBV5-1	TRBJ1-2	.	CASSFPFGGQRGDGYTF	TGCGCCAGCAGCTTTCCTTTCGGGGGACAGAGGGGAGATGGCTACACCTTC
TRBD2	TRBV7-9	TRBJ2-7	once	CATYDPLAGASTYEQYF	TGTGCCACTTATGACCCCTTAGCGGGGGCCTCAACCTACGAGCAGTACTTC
.	TRBV29-1	TRBJ1-1	once	CTLLTLTGSPTEAFF	TGCACCTTACTAACCTTGACAGGCTCGCCCACTGAAGCTTTCTTT
.	TRBV4-1	TRBJ2-3	.	CASSQAFRVRGSDTQYF	TGCGCCAGCAGCCAGGCCTTCCGGGTCCGGGGATCAGATACGCAGTATTTT
.	TRBV4-1	TRBJ2-2	.	CASSELGRTNTGELFF	TGCGCCAGCAGCGAACTAGGACGGACGAACACCGGGGAGCTGTTTTTT
.	TRBV5-1	TRBJ1-1	.	CASTFRGQDTEAFF	TGCGCCAGCACTTTTCGGGGTCAGGACACTGAAGCTTTCTTT
.	TRBV5-6	TRBJ1-2	.	CASSLWHGDGYTF	TGTGCCAGCAGCTTGTGGCACGGAGATGGCTACACCTTC
.	TRBV6-6	TRBJ1-1	.	CASSYRAGGAFF	TGTGCCAGCAGTTACAGGGCGGGGGGAGCTTTCTTT
.	TRBV19	TRBJ2-3	.	CASSRMTGNGVDTQYF	TGTGCCAGTAGTCGCATGACGGGAAATGGGGTAGATACGCAGTATTTT
.	TRBV21-1	TRBJ1-3	.	CASSFWWRKNTIYF	TGTGCCAGCAGCTTCTGGTGGAGAAAAAACACCATATATTTT
TRBD2	TRBV4-1	TRBJ2-5	.	CASSQQPGGGGRGETQYF	TGCGCCAGCAGCCAGCAACCGGGCGGCGGGGGGCGGGGGGAGACCCAGTACTTC
.	TRBV14	TRBJ2-3	few	CASSRITSSRDTQYF	TGTGCCAGCAGTCGAATTACTAGCAGTAGAGATACGCAGTATTTT
.	TRBV27	TRBJ2-6	.	CASSLESSGANGLTF	TGTGCCAGCAGTTTAGAGAGCTCTGGGGCCAACGGCCTGACTTTC
TRBD1	TRBV2	TRBJ1-2	.	CASSAKGTVGYTF	TGTGCCAGCAGTGCAAAAGGGACAGTCGGCTACACCTTC
.	TRBV5-1	TRBJ2-7	.	CASSQTPGVIDYEQYF	TGCGCCAGCAGCCAAACCCCAGGGGTTATTGACTACGAGCAGTACTTC
TRBD1	TRBV2	TRBJ2-2	.	CASSEGQGAQAGELFF	TGTGCCAGCAGTGAGGGACAGGGGGCTCAGGCCGGGGAGCTGTTTTTT
.	TRBV30	TRBJ2-5	.	CAWSGSALRETQYF	TGTGCCTGGAGTGGGTCAGCGCTTCGGGAGACCCAGTACTTC
TRBD1	TRBV12-5	TRBJ2-1	.	CASASGQGSYNEQFF	TGTGCTAGTGCCTCGGGACAGGGATCCTACAATGAGCAGTTCTTC
.	TRBV25-1	TRBJ2-7	.	CASSVRGEQYF	TGTGCCAGCAGTGTTAGGGGAGAGCAGTACTTC
.	TRBV28	TRBJ2-2	few	CACLSGGANTGELFF	TGTGCTTGTCTCTCAGGCGGGGCGAACACCGGGGAGCTGTTTTTT
.	TRBV5-1	TRBJ1-1	.	CASSPPIWQDRNTEAFF	TGCGCCAGCAGCCCCCCCATTTGGCAAGACAGGAACACTGAAGCTTTCTTT
TRBD1	TRBV4-2	TRBJ1-1	.	CASSPLDRELNTEAFF	TGTGCCAGCAGCCCCCTGGACAGGGAGTTGAACACTGAAGCTTTCTTT
TRBD1	TRBV7-3	TRBJ2-7	.	CASSTGGEQYF	TGTGCCAGCAGTACAGGGGGCGAGCAGTACTTC
.	TRBV7-9	TRBJ1-3	.	CASSPPRGGNTIYF	TGTGCCAGCAGCCCCCCGAGGGGAGGTAACACCATATACTTT
.	TRBV11-3	TRBJ2-1	.	CASSCITAYNEQFF	TGTGCCAGCAGCTGCATTACAGCTTACAATGAGCAGTTCTTC
.	TRBV6-1	TRBJ1-5	.	CASLSKSLLPQHF	TGTGCCAGCCTTAGCAAATCATTGCTCCCCCAGCATTTT
TRBD2	TRBV5-4	TRBJ2-3	.	CASNSAGFTDTQYF	TGTGCCAGCAACTCAGCGGGGTTCACAGATACGCAGTATTTT
TRBD1	TRBV4-2	TRBJ2-6	few	CASSRETGGSGANGLTF	TGTGCCAGCAGCCGCGAGACAGGGGGCTCTGGGGCCAACGGCCTGACTTTC
.	TRBV5-1	TRBJ1-1	.	CASSFEGGITEAFF	TGCGCCAGCAGCTTCGAGGGTGGGATCACTGAAGCTTTCTTT
.	TRBV18	TRBJ2-7	.	CASSPYGAGGEQYF	TGTGCCAGCTCCCCCTATGGAGCCGGAGGCGAGCAGTACTTC
TRBD2	TRBV9	TRBJ2-3	few	CASSLGEGYSSTDTQYF	TGTGCCAGCAGCCTCGGGGAGGGCTACTCCAGCACAGATACGCAGTATTTT
TRBD1	TRBV28	TRBJ1-5	.	CASSPRDRINQPQHF	TGTGCCAGCAGCCCCCGGGACAGGATCAATCAGCCCCAGCATTTT
.	TRBV4-3	TRBJ1-2	.	CASSQVGQYGYTF	TGCGCCAGCAGCCAAGTGGGGCAGTATGGCTACACCTTC
TRBD2	TRBV30	TRBJ2-3	.	CAWSKRGGRVPYSSTDTQYF	TGTGCCTGGAGTAAGCGGGGGGGCCGTGTCCCTTACTCCTCCACAGATACGCAGTATTTT
.	TRBV30	TRBJ1-4	.	CAWETVPDEKLFF	TGTGCCTGGGAGACAGTGCCAGATGAAAAACTGTTTTTT
TRBD1	TRBV15	TRBJ2-1	.	CATSRGPGQGAYNEQFF	TGTGCCACCAGCAGAGGCCCGGGGCAGGGGGCTTACAATGAGCAGTTCTTC
.	TRBV6-6	TRBJ1-1	.	CATYDRNTEAFF	TGTGCCACCTACGACAGGAACACTGAAGCTTTCTTT
.	TRBV4-3	TRBJ2-5	.	CASSQGWLASTQETQYF	TGCGCCAGCAGCCAAGGTTGGCTAGCGTCGACCCAAGAGACCCAGTACTTC
.	TRBV5-1	TRBJ1-4	once	CASSYTTGSDEKLFF	TGCGCCAGCAGTTACACGACAGGTTCGGATGAAAAACTGTTTTTT
TRBD2	TRBV11-3	TRBJ2-1	.	CASSLGTSGFNEQFF	TGTGCCAGCAGCTTAGGGACTAGCGGGTTCAATGAGCAGTTCTTC
TRBD1	TRBV19	TRBJ1-2	.	CASRHKGQSYGYTF	TGTGCCAGTAGGCACAAGGGACAGAGCTATGGCTACACCTTC
.	TRBV14	TRBJ2-7	.	CASSQPGSYEQYF	TGTGCCAGCAGCCAGCCGGGCTCCTACGAGCAGTACTTC
.	TRBV28	TRBJ1-3	.	CASSLFQGGGNTIYF	TGTGCCAGCAGTTTATTTCAGGGAGGTGGAAACACCATATATTTT
.	TRBV6-5	TRBJ1-3	.	CASSYQEQGRNTIYF	TGTGCCAGCAGTTACCAAGAACAGGGACGGAACACCATATATTTT
TRBD1	TRBV27	TRBJ1-5	.	CASSSQGPRVNQPQHF	TGTGCCAGCAGTTCACAGGGGCCTCGGGTGAATCAGCCCCAGCATTTT